Below are 2 T cell receptor beta chains sequenced from a single sample in a study of T cells in localized non-small cell lung cancer. TCRdb keeps only in-frame clones here, not all; method: immunoSEQ multiplex PCR. The table lists 35,000 to 50,000 clones, approximately 83% of them singletons. The specimen comprised peripheral blood, sampled before any cancer treatment. Receptor source: a man aged 40 to 70 with stage I lung adenocarcinoma.

J is TRBJ2-7 and V is TRBV7-2; 13 bases agree with TRBD2. The CDR3 spans 15 residues. After removal of 5 bases from V and 7 bases from J, the junction contained 8 bases not matched to a gene. The germline V gene encodes CDR1 SGHTA and CDR2 FQGNSA. The CDR3 reads CASSARLAGGGEQYF. In DNA, the CDR3 is TGTGCCAGCAGCGCCCGACTAGCGGGAGGAGGAGAGCAGTACTTC.

J is TRBJ1-4 and V is TRBV28, with D possibly TRBD1 on 5 matching bases. The ends were cut back, 6 bases at V and 0 bases at J, with 14 bases in the middle. The CDR3 is 16 amino acids. Germline CDR1 MDHEN, CDR2 SYDVKM. The CDR3 protein is CASSPGGKATNEKLFF. The CDR3 region has the DNA TGTGCCAGCAGCCCTGGGGGGAAGGCAACTAATGAAAAACTGTTTTTT.